The rows below give T cell receptor beta chains drawn from one sample of a study of blood T cell repertoires in COVID-19. Using immunoSEQ multiplex PCR, the repertoire was profiled, and TCRdb retains in-frame clones only, with some absent. The table records tens of thousands of clones, 75% of them present only once. The sample comprised peripheral blood. Receptors were obtained from a man in his sixties or seventies with acute or convalescent COVID-19. The CDR3 runs from the conserved cysteine through the conserved F or W. D genes are given only for firm matches. Part of the rows lack a size; the others show once, few, many or a class for expanded clones.

V gene: TRBV19
J gene: TRBJ1-5
D gene: -
clone size: once
CDR3 protein: CASSPGPRGSLDQPQHF
CDR3 DNA: TGTGCCAGTTCCCCTGGCCCCAGGGGCTCGTTGGATCAGCCCCAGCATTTT

V gene: TRBV29-1
J gene: TRBJ1-1
D gene: -
clone size: -
CDR3 protein: CSVEVWQGGTEAFF
CDR3 DNA: TGCAGCGTTGAAGTCTGGCAGGGAGGCACTGAAGCTTTCTTT

V gene: TRBV18
J gene: TRBJ2-7
D gene: TRBD1
clone size: -
CDR3 protein: CASSPTGTGDEQYF
CDR3 DNA: TGTGCCAGCTCACCCACCGGGACAGGGGACGAGCAGTACTTC

V gene: TRBV4-2
J gene: TRBJ2-1
D gene: TRBD1
clone size: few
CDR3 protein: CASSQFGQGGTYNEQFF
CDR3 DNA: TGTGCCAGCAGCCAATTCGGACAGGGGGGGACCTACAATGAGCAGTTCTTC

V gene: TRBV18
J gene: TRBJ2-3
D gene: TRBD2
clone size: -
CDR3 protein: CASSPPGTSGRIDTQYF
CDR3 DNA: TGTGCCAGCTCACCACCAGGGACTAGCGGGAGGATAGATACGCAGTATTTT

V gene: TRBV7-9
J gene: TRBJ1-2
D gene: -
clone size: once
CDR3 protein: CASSLEGGYGYTF
CDR3 DNA: TGTGCCAGCAGCTTAGAGGGAGGCTATGGCTACACCTTC

V gene: TRBV5-4
J gene: TRBJ2-1
D gene: -
clone size: -
CDR3 protein: CASSLGGTPYNEQFF
CDR3 DNA: TGTGCCAGCAGCTTGGGCGGGACTCCTTACAATGAGCAGTTCTTC

V gene: TRBV6-1
J gene: TRBJ2-1
D gene: -
clone size: -
CDR3 protein: CASSGSTPGAYNEQFF
CDR3 DNA: TGTGCCAGCAGTGGGAGTACCCCCGGGGCCTACAATGAGCAGTTCTTC

V gene: TRBV9
J gene: TRBJ2-1
D gene: TRBD1
clone size: once
CDR3 protein: CASSVGAGGASDNEQFF
CDR3 DNA: TGTGCCAGCAGCGTAGGGGCAGGGGGCGCGTCGGACAATGAGCAGTTCTTC

V gene: TRBV20-1
J gene: TRBJ2-1
D gene: -
clone size: few
CDR3 protein: CSADTGQQFF
CDR3 DNA: TGCAGTGCTGACACAGGGCAGCAGTTCTTC

V gene: TRBV12-3/TRBV12-4
J gene: TRBJ1-1
D gene: -
clone size: few
CDR3 protein: CASIGQRGTEAFF
CDR3 DNA: TGTGCCAGCATAGGACAGCGGGGGACTGAAGCTTTCTTT

V gene: TRBV20-1
J gene: TRBJ2-1
D gene: -
clone size: -
CDR3 protein: CSALRNEQFF
CDR3 DNA: TGCAGTGCACTCCGCAATGAGCAGTTCTTC

V gene: TRBV7-9
J gene: TRBJ2-7
D gene: -
clone size: -
CDR3 protein: CASSRTTGSYEQYF
CDR3 DNA: TGTGCCAGCAGCCGGACAACGGGCTCCTACGAGCAGTACTTC

V gene: TRBV5-1
J gene: TRBJ2-1
D gene: -
clone size: few
CDR3 protein: CASSAGTLLNEQFF
CDR3 DNA: TGCGCCAGCAGCGCCGGGACACTTCTCAATGAGCAGTTCTTC

V gene: TRBV18
J gene: TRBJ2-7
D gene: TRBD1
clone size: -
CDR3 protein: CASSPMGRGYEQYF
CDR3 DNA: TGTGCCAGCTCACCAATGGGCAGGGGGTACGAGCAGTACTTC

V gene: TRBV28
J gene: TRBJ2-5
D gene: -
clone size: -
CDR3 protein: CASSTTGSFRGTQYF
CDR3 DNA: TGTGCCAGCAGTACTACCGGCTCCTTCAGGGGGACCCAGTACTTC

V gene: TRBV20-1
J gene: TRBJ2-7
D gene: TRBD2
clone size: -
CDR3 protein: CTSGLYEQYF
CDR3 DNA: TGCACTAGCGGGCTCTACGAGCAGTACTTC

V gene: TRBV5-1
J gene: TRBJ2-7
D gene: -
clone size: -
CDR3 protein: CASSSTYEQYF
CDR3 DNA: TGCGCCAGCAGCTCCACCTACGAGCAGTACTTC

V gene: TRBV27
J gene: TRBJ2-2
D gene: -
clone size: -
CDR3 protein: CATTGGYGELFF
CDR3 DNA: TGTGCCACGACAGGAGGCTACGGGGAGCTGTTTTTT

V gene: TRBV27
J gene: TRBJ2-5
D gene: TRBD2
clone size: -
CDR3 protein: CASSSPASTSVQETQYF
CDR3 DNA: TGTGCCAGCAGTTCCCCGGCCTCTACTAGCGTCCAAGAGACCCAGTACTTC

V gene: TRBV7-9
J gene: TRBJ2-5
D gene: TRBD2
clone size: -
CDR3 protein: CASRQGIGSGSIRETQYF
CDR3 DNA: TGTGCCAGCAGACAGGGGATCGGTAGCGGGAGTATTAGAGAGACCCAGTACTTC

V gene: TRBV6-2/TRBV6-3
J gene: TRBJ1-5
D gene: -
clone size: many
CDR3 protein: CASSRTGYSNQPQHF
CDR3 DNA: TGTGCCAGCAGCCGCACAGGGTATAGCAATCAGCCCCAGCATTTT

V gene: TRBV3-1/TRBV3-2
J gene: TRBJ2-3
D gene: TRBD2
clone size: -
CDR3 protein: CASSQALAGQPGADTQYF
CDR3 DNA: TGTGCCAGCAGCCAGGCACTAGCGGGACAACCCGGGGCAGATACGCAGTATTTT